This T cell receptor beta chain was obtained from a study of T cells in Graves' hyperthyroidism and ophthalmopathy. Study details: Blood from the periphery was taken at initial diagnosis, before any treatment.

CDR3 length equals 14 residues. Deletions cut 7 bases from V and 4 bases from J, with 16 bases between. Disease lasting under 3 months, a NOSPECS grade of at least 4, and a Clinical Activity Score of at least 3 were features of the ophthalmopathy patients. Diagnoses rested on clinical symptoms, serum thyroxine and TRAb, thyroid ultrasound and orbital computed tomography. Findings and limits, study-wide: Appearing also in blood were most of the thyroid clonotypes expanded above 0.001.

Amplified regions were TCR beta CDR3 sequences from RNA transcripts. The HTBI set primed first-round TCR CDR3 RT-PCR. A single record per CDR3 protein comes from TCRdb applying MiXCR to the multiplex PCR reads. The table shows approximately 570,000 distinct CDR3 sequences, with around 20% occurring only once. This clonotype was counted only a few times. The antigen remains unidentified. The chain recombines TRBV12-3 or TRBV12-4 with TRBJ1-2; D might be TRBD1 (6 bases). Sequenced: blood. The origin of this receptor is a man in his forties or fifties with Graves' ophthalmopathy. In nucleotides, the CDR3 is TGTGCCAGCACCAGACTTCAGGGGTTCTATGGCTACACCTTC. Protein product: CASTRLQGFYGYTF.